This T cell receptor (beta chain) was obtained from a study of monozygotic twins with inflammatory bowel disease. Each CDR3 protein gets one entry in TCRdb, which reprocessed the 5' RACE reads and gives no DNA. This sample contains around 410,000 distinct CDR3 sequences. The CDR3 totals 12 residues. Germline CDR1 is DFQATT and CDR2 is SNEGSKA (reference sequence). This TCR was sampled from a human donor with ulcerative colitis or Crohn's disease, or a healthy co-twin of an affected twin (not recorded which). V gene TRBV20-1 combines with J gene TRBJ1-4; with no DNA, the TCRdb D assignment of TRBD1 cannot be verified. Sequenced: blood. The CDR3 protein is CSAQGTGEKLFF.